This T cell receptor (beta chain) was profiled in a study of shared T cell receptors in the human thymus. The trim removed 4 bases at V and 0 bases at J, leaving 1 base unmatched. CDR3 length equals 14 residues. The germline gives CDR1 SGHRS, CDR2 YFSETQ. As to this clone: Other DNA sequences from this sample encode an identical CDR3 as well.

Using immunoSEQ multiplex PCR, the repertoire was profiled, and TCRdb retains in-frame clones only, with some absent. In the table there are some 660,000 clones, more than 70% of which are singletons. These same records also appear under a second study, on human thymus T cells. That paper adds: Resections were taken during corrective heart surgery, and the thymus tissue came from these. V and J gene usage appeared biased in thymic and blood repertoires. Related research examined unrelated individuals and reported that their thymic repertoires overlapped highly.

The source of this sequence is a boy in the first two years of life with a congenital heart defect. The chain uses TRBV5-1 and TRBJ2-1; TRBD1 aligns across 7 bases. Source material: thymocytes. CDR3 loop: CASSRDSSYNEQFF. The CDR3 DNA sequence: TGCGCCAGCAGCAGGGACAGCTCCTACAATGAGCAGTTCTTC.